A single T cell receptor beta chain is shown here with its context. This sample was included in a study of blood T cell repertoires in COVID-19. Original processing notes: Researchers report that nucleated cell counts were estimated from reference gene primer amplification. The method was immunoSEQ multiplex PCR; TCRdb's version includes in-frame clones alone and lacks a portion of them. V, J and clone size were drawn from that table, and D and trimming were deduced from the DNA. The sample records around 72,000 clones, roughly 82% being singletons. This CDR3 is 13 amino acids long. The V gene's germline CDR1 is LGHDT and CDR2 YNNKEL (reference sequence). The V end lost 2 bases, the J end lost 4 bases, and 6 bases lay between the germline ends.

V is TRBV3-1 (or the pseudogene TRBV3-2) and J is TRBJ1-3; no definite D call. The source of this sequence is a human donor in a cohort sampled during active COVID-19. Sample: peripheral blood. As DNA, the CDR3 is TGTGCCAGCAGCCAAAAACTCGGAAACACCATATATTTT. It codes for CASSQKLGNTIYF.